The clone carrying this TCR beta chain was observed many times. The data are from a study of blood T cell repertoires in COVID-19. Study as a whole: COVID-19 samples from acute and convalescent phases originated in the United States, Italy and Spain. The analysed material was cDNA or gDNA that came from T cells, B-cell-depleted T cells, or PBMCs.

The length of the CDR3 is 16 residues. V was shortened by 0 bases and J by 0 bases, with 10 bases between the two germline ends. CDR1 and CDR2 from the germline V gene are SGHDT and YYEEEE. Original processing notes: Researchers report that nucleated cell counts were estimated from reference gene primer amplification. Generated by immunoSEQ multiplex PCR, the TCRdb table keeps only in-frame clones and is missing some. V and J calls and clone size come straight from that table; D and trimming were deduced from the DNA. Seen here are 90,000 to 130,000 clones, 65% to 80% observed once, and the top ten hold under 10%.

Sequenced input: peripheral blood. The TCR comes from a woman aged 60 to 75 with acute or convalescent COVID-19. V is TRBV5-6 and J is TRBJ1-3; D call uncertain. CDR3 loop: CASSLASVLSGNTIYF. The CDR3 DNA reads TGTGCCAGCAGCTTGGCCAGCGTCCTCTCTGGAAACACCATATATTTT.